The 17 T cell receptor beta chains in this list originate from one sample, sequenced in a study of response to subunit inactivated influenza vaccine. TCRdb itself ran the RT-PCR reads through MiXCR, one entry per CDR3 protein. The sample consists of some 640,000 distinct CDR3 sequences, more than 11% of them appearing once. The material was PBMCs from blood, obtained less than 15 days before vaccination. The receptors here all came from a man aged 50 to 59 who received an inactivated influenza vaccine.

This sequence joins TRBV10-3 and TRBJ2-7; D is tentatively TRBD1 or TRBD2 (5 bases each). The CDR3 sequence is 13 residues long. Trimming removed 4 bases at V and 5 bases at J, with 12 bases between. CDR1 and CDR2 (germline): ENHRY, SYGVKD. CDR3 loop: CAISGRGVDEQYF. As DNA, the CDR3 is TGTGCCATCAGTGGTCGAGGGGTAGACGAGCAGTACTTC.

CDR3 nucleotides: TGTGCCAGCAGGCGGACAGGTGTTGGGAGCAATCAGCCCCAGCATTTT. It is translated as CASRRTGVGSNQPQHF. This chain uses TRBV6-1 with TRBJ1-5; 7 bases match TRBD1. V trimming: 6 bases; J trimming: 1 base; junction bases outside the gene matches: 9. This CDR3 contains 16 residues. Germline CDR1 is MNHNS and CDR2 is SASEGT.

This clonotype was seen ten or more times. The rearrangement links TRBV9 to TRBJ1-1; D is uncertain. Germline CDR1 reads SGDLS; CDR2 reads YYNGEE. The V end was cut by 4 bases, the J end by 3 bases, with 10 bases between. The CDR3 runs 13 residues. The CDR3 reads CASSSNLDTEAFF. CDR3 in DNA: TGTGCCAGCAGCTCTAACCTAGACACTGAAGCTTTCTTT.

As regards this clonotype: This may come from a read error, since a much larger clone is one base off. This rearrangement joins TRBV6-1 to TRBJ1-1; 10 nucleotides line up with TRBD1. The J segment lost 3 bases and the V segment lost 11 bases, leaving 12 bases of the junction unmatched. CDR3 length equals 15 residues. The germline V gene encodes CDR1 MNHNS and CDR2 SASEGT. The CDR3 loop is CAGGRQGAMDTEAFF. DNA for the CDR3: TGTGCCGGAGGTCGACAGGGGGCGATGGACACTGAAGCTTTCTTT.

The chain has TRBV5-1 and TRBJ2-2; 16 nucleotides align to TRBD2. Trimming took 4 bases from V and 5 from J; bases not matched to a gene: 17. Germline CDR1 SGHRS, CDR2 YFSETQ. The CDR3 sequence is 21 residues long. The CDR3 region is CASSASGPGLAGGPATGELFF. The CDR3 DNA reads TGCGCCAGCAGCGCCTCCGGACCGGGACTAGCGGGGGGGCCGGCAACCGGGGAGCTGTTTTTT.

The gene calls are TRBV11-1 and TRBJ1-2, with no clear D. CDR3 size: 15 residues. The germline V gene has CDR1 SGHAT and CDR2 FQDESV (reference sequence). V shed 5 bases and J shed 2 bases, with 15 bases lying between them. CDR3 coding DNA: TGTGCCAGCAGCCTAACCGACGGCTCAAACTATGGCTACACCTTC. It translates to CASSLTDGSNYGYTF.

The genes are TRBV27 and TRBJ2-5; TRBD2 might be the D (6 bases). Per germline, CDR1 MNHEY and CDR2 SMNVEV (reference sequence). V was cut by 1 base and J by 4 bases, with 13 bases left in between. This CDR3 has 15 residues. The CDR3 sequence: CASSLYSGSGETQYF. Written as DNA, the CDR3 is TGTGCCAGCAGTTTATATTCCGGGAGCGGAGAGACCCAGTACTTC.

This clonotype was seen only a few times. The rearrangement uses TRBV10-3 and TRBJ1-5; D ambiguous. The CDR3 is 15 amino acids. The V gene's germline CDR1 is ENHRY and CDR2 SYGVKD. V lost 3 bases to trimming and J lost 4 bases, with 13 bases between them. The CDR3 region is CAISEDRTGNQPQHF. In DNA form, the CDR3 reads TGTGCCATCAGTGAAGATAGAACGGGAAATCAGCCCCAGCATTTT.

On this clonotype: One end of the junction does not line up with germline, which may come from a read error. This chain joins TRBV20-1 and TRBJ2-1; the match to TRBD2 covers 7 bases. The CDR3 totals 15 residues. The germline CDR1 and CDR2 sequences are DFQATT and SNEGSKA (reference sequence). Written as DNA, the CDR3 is TGCAGTGCTAGACCCGCGGGGGATCCCTACACTGAGCAGTTCTTC. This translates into CSARPAGDPYTEQFF.

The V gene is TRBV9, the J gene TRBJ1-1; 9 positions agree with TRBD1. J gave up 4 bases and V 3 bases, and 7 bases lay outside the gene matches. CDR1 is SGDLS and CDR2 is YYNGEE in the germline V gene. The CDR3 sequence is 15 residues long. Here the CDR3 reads CASSEAQGALTEAFF. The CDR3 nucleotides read TGTGCCAGCAGCGAGGCACAGGGGGCTCTCACTGAAGCTTTCTTT.

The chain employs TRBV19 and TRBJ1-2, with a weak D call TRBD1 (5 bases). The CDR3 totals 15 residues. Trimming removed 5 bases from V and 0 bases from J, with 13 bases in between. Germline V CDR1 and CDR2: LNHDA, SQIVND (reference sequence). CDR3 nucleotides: TGTGCCAGTAGTGTCCGGGACCCGGCTAACTATGGCTACACCTTC. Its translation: CASSVRDPANYGYTF.

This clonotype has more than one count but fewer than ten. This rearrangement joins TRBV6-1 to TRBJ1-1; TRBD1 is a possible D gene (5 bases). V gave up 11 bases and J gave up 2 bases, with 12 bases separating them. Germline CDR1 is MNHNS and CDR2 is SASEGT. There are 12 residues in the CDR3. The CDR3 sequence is CAPGRLNTEAFF. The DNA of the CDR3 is TGTGCCCCAGGGAGGTTAAACACTGAAGCTTTCTTT.

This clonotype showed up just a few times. As DNA, the CDR3 is TGTGCCAGCAGGGAGCTATCGGGTGGCTACACCTTC. Translated: CASRELSGGYTF. The genes are TRBV12-3 or TRBV12-4 and TRBJ1-2; D call uncertain. This CDR3 is 12 amino acids long. V lost 6 bases to trimming and J lost 7 bases, with 12 bases between them.

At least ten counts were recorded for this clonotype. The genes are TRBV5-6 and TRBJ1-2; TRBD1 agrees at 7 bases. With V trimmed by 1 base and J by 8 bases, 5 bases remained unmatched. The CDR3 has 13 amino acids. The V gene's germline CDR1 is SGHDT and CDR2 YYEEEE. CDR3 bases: TGTGCCAGCAGCTTGAGGGGACAGCCCGGCTACACCTTC. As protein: CASSLRGQPGYTF.

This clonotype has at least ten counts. The CDR3 DNA reads as TGTGCCAGCAGAGGCATGCTTGGGGAGCTGTTTTTT. Amino acid sequence: CASRGMLGELFF. This chain links TRBV2 with TRBJ2-2; D is undetermined. The V end was cut by 6 bases, the J end by 8 bases, with 10 bases between. CDR3 length equals 12 residues. CDR1 is SNHLY, CDR2 FYNNEI, per germline.

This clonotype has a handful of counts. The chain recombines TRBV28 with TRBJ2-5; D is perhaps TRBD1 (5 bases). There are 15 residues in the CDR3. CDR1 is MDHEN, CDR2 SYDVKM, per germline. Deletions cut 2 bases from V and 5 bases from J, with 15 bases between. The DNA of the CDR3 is TGTGCCAGCAGTTTACCGCAGCCAGGGTTGGAGACCCAGTACTTC. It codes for CASSLPQPGLETQYF.

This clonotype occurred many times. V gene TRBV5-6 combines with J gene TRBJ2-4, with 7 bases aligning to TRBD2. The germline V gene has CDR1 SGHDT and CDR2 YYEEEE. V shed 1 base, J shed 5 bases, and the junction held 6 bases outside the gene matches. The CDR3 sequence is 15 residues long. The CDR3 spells CASSLFSLAENIQYF. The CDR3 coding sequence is TGTGCCAGCAGCTTGTTTAGCCTAGCGGAAAACATTCAGTACTTC.